These 26 T cell receptor beta chains originate from one sample sequenced in a study of neurological immune-mediated disorders. TCRdb passed the 5' RACE reads through MiXCR, listing each CDR3 protein once. The sample contains under 70,000 distinct CDR3 sequences, approximately 3.1% of which appear only once. Sequencing input: PBMCs. The receptor source for this set is a woman in her fifties or sixties with multiple sclerosis.

In this sample, this clonotype turned up many times. The chain couples TRBV5-6 to TRBJ2-1, with 8 bases matching TRBD1. This CDR3 comprises 15 residues. Germline CDR1 SGHDT, CDR2 YYEEEE. V gave up 7 bases and J gave up 0 bases; unmatched junction bases: 6. The CDR3 DNA sequence: TGTGCCAGCTTACTCACAGGGGGCTCCTACAATGAGCAGTTCTTC. It encodes CASLLTGGSYNEQFF.

This clonotype has ten or more counts. The chain is built from TRBV20-1 and TRBJ2-3; D ambiguous. Germline CDR1 is DFQATT and CDR2 is SNEGSKA (reference sequence). V gave up 0 bases and J gave up 5 bases, with 15 bases separating them. The CDR3 is made up of 15 amino acids. The chain's CDR3 is CSARDRTQPRDTQYF. The CDR3 nucleotides are TGCAGTGCTAGAGATCGCACTCAACCTCGAGATACGCAGTATTTT.

This clonotype was seen at least ten times. V gene TRBV9 combines with J gene TRBJ1-4; D is uncertain. Germline CDR1 SGDLS, CDR2 YYNGEE. V lost 4 bases, J lost 1 base, and 8 bases lay in between. The CDR3 has 14 residues. CDR3 nucleotides: TGTGCCAGCAGCCGATCACGAACTAATGAAAAACTGTTTTTT. Protein sequence: CASSRSRTNEKLFF.

This clonotype was observed at least ten times. The chain employs TRBV5-1 and TRBJ2-5; TRBD2 is a possible D gene (5 bases). CDR3 length: 14 residues. Trimming left V 3 bases short and J 2 bases short, with 11 bases between. CDR1 and CDR2 from the germline V gene are SGHRS and YFSETQ. The CDR3 DNA sequence: TGCGCCAGCAGCTCGGGGTCAAAACAAGAGACCCAGTACTTC. Amino acids: CASSSGSKQETQYF.

This clonotype was detected ten times or more. The V call is TRBV7-9, the J call TRBJ2-4; D remains unclear. V was trimmed by 5 bases and J by 8 bases, leaving 10 bases between them. The germline CDR1 and CDR2 sequences are SEHNR and FQNEAQ (reference sequence). The CDR3 extends over 12 amino acids. In DNA, the CDR3 is TGTGCCAGCAGCAAAGGACGTGACATTCAGTACTTC. This gives the protein CASSKGRDIQYF.

This clonotype appeared many times. The chain carries TRBV19 and TRBJ2-5; possibly TRBD2 for D (5 bases). Trimming removed 7 bases from V and 7 bases from J, with 19 bases in between. This CDR3 region has 14 residues. Germline-derived CDR1 and CDR2 are LNHDA and SQIVND (reference sequence). CDR3 loop: CASNSGAGLRTQYF. CDR3 in DNA: TGTGCCAGTAACTCGGGTGCCGGACTGAGGACCCAGTACTTC.

This clonotype has a count of ten or more. The chain has TRBV5-1 and TRBJ2-1; D might be TRBD2 (5 bases). Germline CDR1 is SGHRS and CDR2 is YFSETQ. This CDR3 is 15 amino acids long. The V and J ends lost 0 bases and 0 bases respectively, with 7 bases between them. In DNA, the CDR3 is TGCGCCAGCAGCTTGGCCCGGGGCTCCTACAATGAGCAGTTCTTC. The encoded protein is CASSLARGSYNEQFF.

This clonotype was found many times. The rearrangement joins TRBV12-3 or TRBV12-4 to TRBJ2-2; 8 bases align to TRBD2. The trim removed 3 bases at V and 6 bases at J, leaving 9 bases unmatched. The CDR3 totals 16 residues. In DNA, the CDR3 is TGTGCCAGCAGTTTTCGCCCAGCGGGAGAGGCCGGGGAGCTGTTTTTT. Its translation: CASSFRPAGEAGELFF.

This clonotype was counted only a few times. A read error may explain this, as a much larger clone is one base away. The rearrangement joins TRBV7-3 to TRBJ1-2; the match to TRBD1 covers 7 bases. The CDR3 totals 11 residues. With V trimmed by 5 bases and J by 8 bases, 2 bases remained unmatched. CDR1 is SGHTA, CDR2 FQGTGA, per germline. The CDR3 DNA reads as TGTGCCAGCAGCCAGGGGGAAGGCTACACCTTC. Translating gives CASSQGEGYTF.

This clonotype was counted at least ten times. The chain has TRBV10-3 and TRBJ2-3; 8 nucleotides match TRBD1. The CDR3 extends over 14 amino acids. Germline-derived CDR1 and CDR2 are ENHRY and SYGVKD. The V and J ends lost 4 bases and 5 bases, in that order; junction bases with no gene match: 5. CDR3 DNA: TGTGCCATCAGTGGACATACAGGGGGAGATACGCAGTATTTT. Its translation: CAISGHTGGDTQYF.

This clonotype was seen many times. In DNA form, the CDR3 reads TGCGCCAGCAGCTTGGATCCATCAACTAATGAAAAACTGTTTTTT. Residues: CASSLDPSTNEKLFF. The J gene is TRBJ1-4, the V gene TRBV5-1, with D unresolved. The V and J ends lost 0 bases and 0 bases respectively, with 6 bases between them. The germline V gene has CDR1 SGHRS and CDR2 YFSETQ. The CDR3 has 15 residues. Combining the CDR3 with reference TRBV5-1 and TRBJ1-4 gives the whole variable domain KAGVTQTPRYLIKTRGQQVTLSCSPISGHRSVSWYQQTPGQGLQFLFEYFSETQRNKGNFPGRFSGRQFSNSRSEMNVSTLELGDSALYLCASSLDPSTNEKLFFGSGTQLSVL.

This clonotype was seen ten or more times. The V call is TRBV9, the J call TRBJ2-1; D uncertain. Trimming cost V 3 bases and J 2 bases, with 12 bases left between them. The CDR3 spans 15 residues. The germline CDR1 and CDR2 sequences are SGDLS and YYNGEE. The CDR3 nucleotides are TGTGCCAGCAGCGATGAAGGGTTTCCCTACAATGAGCAGTTCTTC. This encodes CASSDEGFPYNEQFF.

This clonotype occurred many times. The rearrangement joins TRBV28 to TRBJ1-4; 8 bases agree with TRBD1. The V and J ends lost 3 bases and 5 bases, in that order; junction bases with no gene match: 8. Germline values: CDR1 MDHEN, CDR2 SYDVKM. The CDR3 is made up of 16 amino acids. CDR3 amino acids: CASSFFRTGQNEKLFF. The CDR3 coding sequence is TGTGCCAGCAGTTTCTTCAGGACAGGGCAGAATGAAAAACTGTTTTTT.

The chain carries TRBV10-3 and TRBJ2-7; the match to TRBD2 covers 14 bases. Germline CDR1 reads ENHRY; CDR2 reads SYGVKD. There are 17 residues in the CDR3. With 6 bases clipped from V and 1 base from J, the junction kept 8 bases outside the gene matches. This chain's CDR3 is CAIRGTSGGQSSYEQYF. The CDR3 DNA reads as TGTGCCATCAGAGGGACTAGCGGGGGACAAAGTTCCTACGAGCAGTACTTC.

This clonotype was detected ten times or more. The chain has TRBV9 and TRBJ2-7, with a weak D call TRBD2 (5 bases). The CDR3 length is 15 residues. With 2 bases removed from V and 4 bases from J, the gap between germline ends came to 16 bases. CDR1 and CDR2 (germline): SGDLS, YYNGEE. The CDR3 loop reads CASSVSPSGEYEQYF. As DNA, the CDR3 is TGTGCCAGCAGCGTCTCCCCCAGCGGAGAATACGAGCAGTACTTC.

There are many counts of this clonotype. The genes are TRBV27 and TRBJ2-1; D ambiguous. The CDR3 has 15 amino acids. The germline V gene has CDR1 MNHEY and CDR2 SMNVEV (reference sequence). V lost 3 bases and J 4 bases, leaving 13 bases between the germline ends. For the CDR3, the DNA is TGTGCCAGCAGTTTGAGTGTCTCGGGTTACAATGAGCAGTTCTTC. This encodes CASSLSVSGYNEQFF.

This clonotype was seen many times. The chain uses TRBV20-1 and TRBJ1-2; no definite D call. V gave up 7 bases and J gave up 5 bases, with 23 bases separating them. Germline CDR1 DFQATT, CDR2 SNEGSKA (reference sequence). CDR3 length equals 15 residues. The CDR3 coding sequence is TGCAGTGTAAGGGTTGGAGGGAGAGGGTATTATGGCTACACCTTC. Translation: CSVRVGGRGYYGYTF.

At least ten counts were recorded for this clonotype. The chain joins TRBV11-2 to TRBJ2-5; maybe TRBD1 (6 bases). V lost 2 bases to trimming and J lost 6 bases, with 13 bases between them. The CDR3 has 14 amino acids. The germline gives CDR1 SGHAT, CDR2 FQNNGV. DNA of the CDR3: TGTGCCAGCAGCTTAAGTTGGCAGGGGAAGACCCAGTACTTC. Encoded protein: CASSLSWQGKTQYF.

This clonotype appeared many times. The genes are TRBV28 and TRBJ2-7, with D possibly TRBD2 on 5 matching bases. Looked up from germline, CDR1 is MDHEN and CDR2 is SYDVKM. Trimming shortened V by 7 bases and J by 0 bases, and 13 bases separated the two germline ends. CDR3 length equals 14 residues. The CDR3 loop reads CASNILGSSYEQYF. DNA for the CDR3: TGTGCCAGCAACATACTAGGAAGCTCCTACGAGCAGTACTTC. The complete variable domain, with remaining parts taken from reference TRBV28 and TRBJ2-7, reads DVKVTQSSRYLVKRTGEKVFLECVQDMDHENMFWYRQDPGLGLRLIYFSYDVKMKEKGDIPEGYSVSREKKERFSLILESASTNQTSMYLCASNILGSSYEQYFGPGTRLTVT.

This clonotype was observed at least ten times. The V call is TRBV5-1, the J call TRBJ2-7, with 7 bases fitting TRBD1. This CDR3 has 14 residues. From germline, CDR1 is SGHRS and CDR2 YFSETQ. V was clipped by 0 bases and J by 3 bases; unmatched bases: 3. The CDR3 spells CASSLGQGFYEQYF. The CDR3 region has the DNA TGCGCCAGCAGCTTGGGACAGGGATTCTACGAGCAGTACTTC.

In this sample, this clonotype turned up many times. The chain carries TRBV6-1 and TRBJ1-5, with D perhaps TRBD1 (6 bases). Trimming cost V 3 bases and J 2 bases, with 17 bases left between them. The CDR3 is 17 residues long. Germline V gives CDR1 MNHNS, CDR2 SASEGT. The CDR3 sequence: CASSEDWLQGGNQPQHF. The CDR3 coding sequence is TGTGCCAGCAGTGAGGATTGGCTACAGGGCGGCAATCAGCCCCAGCATTTT.

This clonotype was recorded at least ten times. V and J are TRBV5-1 and TRBJ1-1; 7 bases align to TRBD1. This CDR3 is 16 amino acids long. The V gene's germline CDR1 is SGHRS and CDR2 YFSETQ. V lost 1 base and J lost 6; bases outside the gene matches: 12. The CDR3 nucleotides read TGCGCCAGCAGCTTGACCACTACAGGGGCCCAGCCTGAAGCTTTCTTT. Residues: CASSLTTTGAQPEAFF.

This clonotype was observed at least ten times. The CDR3 DNA follows: TGTGCCAGCAGTCCGCCGGACAGGGGGGAAATCTATGGCTACACCTTC. Its protein product is CASSPPDRGEIYGYTF. The rearrangement joins TRBV28 to TRBJ1-2, with 10 bases fitting TRBD1. The CDR3 totals 16 residues. Germline CDR1 MDHEN, CDR2 SYDVKM. Germline trimming cut 5 bases from V and 4 bases from J; bases unmatched to any gene: 10.

Notes on this clonotype: At one end the junction does not follow the germline gene, possibly because of a read error. This chain links TRBV15 with TRBJ2-1; the match to TRBD1 covers 11 bases. CDR3 length: 15 amino acids. Germline CDR1 LNHNV, CDR2 YYDKDF (reference sequence). The CDR3 nucleotides are TGCGCCAGCGGCGGGACAGGGGGGGCCTACAATGAGCAGTTCTTC. It encodes CASGGTGGAYNEQFF.

This clonotype was picked up a small number of times. Relative to the germline gene, one junction end is altered; a read error may explain this. The rearrangement uses TRBV14 and TRBJ2-7; D not certain. CDR1 and CDR2 (germline): SGHDN, FVKESK. The CDR3 spans 12 residues. In DNA form, the CDR3 reads TGTGACAGCAGCAAAGATGGGTACGAGCAGTACTTC. Translated: CDSSKDGYEQYF.

This clonotype was recorded many times. This rearrangement joins TRBV7-2 to TRBJ2-7; 8 bases are shared with TRBD2. Germline loops: CDR1 SGHTA, CDR2 FQGNSA. There are 14 residues in the CDR3. The V segment lost 2 bases and the J segment 5 bases; nucleotides outside the gene matches: 5. The CDR3 sequence: CASSLQAGGNEQYF. Written as DNA, the CDR3 is TGTGCCAGCAGCTTACAGGCGGGAGGCAACGAGCAGTACTTC.